This T cell receptor (beta chain) comes out of a study of OX40 agonist ivuxolimab in advanced cancers. Looked up from germline, CDR1 is MNHEY and CDR2 is SVGAGI. V gave up 6 bases and J gave up 0 bases, with 15 bases separating them. CDR3 length: 15 amino acids. Prior autoimmune disease or systemic immunosuppression barred patients. In the case of this clone: Its antigen is unidentified.

Study results and caveats: Among patients with partial responses at 0.1-3.0 mg/kg, clonal expansion was among the lowest.

Profiled with immunoSEQ multiplex PCR; TCRdb holds only in-frame clones, not every one. The sample includes tens of thousands of clones, around 87% of them seen just once. This rearrangement joins TRBV6-5 to TRBJ2-7, with a tentative D call TRBD1 (6 bases). The sample was CD4+ or CD8+ T cells sorted from blood, taken in a trial of the OX40 agonist ivuxolimab. This sequence originates from an adult with an advanced solid tumor such as melanoma, head and neck, liver or kidney cancer. CDR3 amino acids: CASRRYREISYEQYF. The DNA of the CDR3 is TGTGCCAGCAGGCGATACAGGGAAATCTCCTACGAGCAGTACTTC.